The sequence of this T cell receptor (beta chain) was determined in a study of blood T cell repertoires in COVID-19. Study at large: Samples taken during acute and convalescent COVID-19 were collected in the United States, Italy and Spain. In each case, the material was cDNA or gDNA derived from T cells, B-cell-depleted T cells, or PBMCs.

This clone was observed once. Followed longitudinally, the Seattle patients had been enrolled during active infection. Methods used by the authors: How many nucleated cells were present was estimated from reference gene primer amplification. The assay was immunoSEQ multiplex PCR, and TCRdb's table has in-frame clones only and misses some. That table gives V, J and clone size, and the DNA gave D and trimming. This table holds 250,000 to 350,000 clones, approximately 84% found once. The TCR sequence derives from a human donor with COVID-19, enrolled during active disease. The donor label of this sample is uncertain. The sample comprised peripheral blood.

CDR3 coding DNA: TGTGCCAGCACCCGCGCAGGGACTAGCGCCTCCGAGCAGTTCTTC. Translated, it gives CASTRAGTSASEQFF. The chain combines TRBV2 with TRBJ2-1; 10 bases agree with TRBD2. Germline assignment: CDR1 SNHLY and CDR2 FYNNEI. This CDR3 spans 15 amino acids. With 7 bases clipped from V and 10 bases from J, the junction kept 13 bases outside the gene matches.